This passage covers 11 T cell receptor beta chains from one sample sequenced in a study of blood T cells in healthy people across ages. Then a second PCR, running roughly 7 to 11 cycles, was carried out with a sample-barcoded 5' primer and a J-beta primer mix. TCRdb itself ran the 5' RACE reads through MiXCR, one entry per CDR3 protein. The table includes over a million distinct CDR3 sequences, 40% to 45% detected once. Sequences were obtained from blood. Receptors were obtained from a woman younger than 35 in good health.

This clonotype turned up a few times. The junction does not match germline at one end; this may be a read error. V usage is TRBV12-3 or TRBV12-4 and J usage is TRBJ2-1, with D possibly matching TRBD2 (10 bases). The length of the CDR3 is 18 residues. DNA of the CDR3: TGTGCCAGCAGTTTTCACAGGGGGCGGAGCGGGAGGGGCAATCAGCAGTTCTTC. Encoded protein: CASSFHRGRSGRGNQQFF.

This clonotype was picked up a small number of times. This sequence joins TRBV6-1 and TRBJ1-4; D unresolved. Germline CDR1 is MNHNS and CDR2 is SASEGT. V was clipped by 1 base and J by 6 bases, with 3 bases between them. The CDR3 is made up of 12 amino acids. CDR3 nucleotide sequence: TGTGCCAGCAGTGAAGGGTATGAAAAACTGTTTTTT. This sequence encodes CASSEGYEKLFF.

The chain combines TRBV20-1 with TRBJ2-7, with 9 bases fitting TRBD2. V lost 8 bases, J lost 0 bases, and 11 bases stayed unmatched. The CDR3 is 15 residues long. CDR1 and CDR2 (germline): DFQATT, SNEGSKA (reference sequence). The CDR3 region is CSCNLAGRSSYEQYF. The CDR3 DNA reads TGCAGTTGTAATCTAGCGGGGAGGAGCTCCTACGAGCAGTACTTC.

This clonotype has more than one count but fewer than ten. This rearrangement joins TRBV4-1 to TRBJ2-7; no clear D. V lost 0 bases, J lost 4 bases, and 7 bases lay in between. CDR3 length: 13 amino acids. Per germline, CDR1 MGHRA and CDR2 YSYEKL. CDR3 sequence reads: CASSQDTQYEQYF. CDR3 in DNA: TGCGCCAGCAGCCAAGATACCCAGTACGAGCAGTACTTC.

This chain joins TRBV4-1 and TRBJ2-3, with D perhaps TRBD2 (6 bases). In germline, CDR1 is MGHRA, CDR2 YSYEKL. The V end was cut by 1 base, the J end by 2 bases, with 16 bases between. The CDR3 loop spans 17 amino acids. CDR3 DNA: TGCGCCAGCAGCCAAGTTGGCAGGACTACGTCCACAGATACGCAGTATTTT. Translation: CASSQVGRTTSTDTQYF.

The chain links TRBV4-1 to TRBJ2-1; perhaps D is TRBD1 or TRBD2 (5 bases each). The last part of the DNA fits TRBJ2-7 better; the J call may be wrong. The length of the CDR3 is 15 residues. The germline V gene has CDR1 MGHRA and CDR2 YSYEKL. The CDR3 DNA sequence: TGCGCCAGCATGAAGGGACGCCAATCCTACAATGAGCAGTACTTC. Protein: CASMKGRQSYNEQYF.

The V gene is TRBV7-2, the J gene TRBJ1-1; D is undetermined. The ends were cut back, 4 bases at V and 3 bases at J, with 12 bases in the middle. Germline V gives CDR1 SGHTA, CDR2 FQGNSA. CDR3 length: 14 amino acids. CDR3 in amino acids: CASSSSGRDTEAFF. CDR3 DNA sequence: TGTGCCAGCAGCTCCTCCGGGAGGGACACTGAAGCTTTCTTT.

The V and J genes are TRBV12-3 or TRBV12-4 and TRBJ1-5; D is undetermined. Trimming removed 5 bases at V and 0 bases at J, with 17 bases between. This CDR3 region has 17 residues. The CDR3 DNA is TGTGCCAGCAGTAGCGCCCCGACAAGATATAGCAATCAGCCCCAGCATTTT. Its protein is CASSSAPTRYSNQPQHF.

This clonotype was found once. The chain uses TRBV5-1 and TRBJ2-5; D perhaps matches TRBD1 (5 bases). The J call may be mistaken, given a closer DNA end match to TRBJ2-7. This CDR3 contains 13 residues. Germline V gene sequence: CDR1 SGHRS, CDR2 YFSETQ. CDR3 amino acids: CASSSSTGYEQYF. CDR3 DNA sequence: TGCGCCAGCAGCTCATCAACAGGTTACGAGCAGTACTTC.

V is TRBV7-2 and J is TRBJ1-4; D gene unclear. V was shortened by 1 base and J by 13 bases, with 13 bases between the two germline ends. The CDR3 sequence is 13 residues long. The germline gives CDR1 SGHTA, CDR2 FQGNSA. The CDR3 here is CASSLVWGAGLFF. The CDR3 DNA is TGTGCCAGCAGCTTAGTCTGGGGAGCGGGACTGTTTTTT.

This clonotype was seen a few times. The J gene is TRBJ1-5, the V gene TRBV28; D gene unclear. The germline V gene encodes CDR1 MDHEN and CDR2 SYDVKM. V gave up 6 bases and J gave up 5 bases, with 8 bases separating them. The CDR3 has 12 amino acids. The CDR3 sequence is CASSAEHQPQHF. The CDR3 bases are TGTGCCAGCAGCGCCGAACATCAGCCCCAGCATTTT.